These T cell receptor beta chains were read from a single sample in a study of blood T cell repertoires in COVID-19. The data were produced by immunoSEQ multiplex PCR, yet TCRdb's version contains in-frame clones alone and is incomplete. The data contain about 260,000 clones, around four fifths of them seen just once; the ten biggest clones take up 4.2%. Sample: peripheral blood. These receptors were obtained from a man aged 60 to 69 with acute or convalescent COVID-19. The CDR3 runs from the conserved cysteine through the conserved F or W. D genes are given only for firm matches. Not all rows give a size; the values are once, few, many and, for expanded clones, a class.

CDR3nt	CDR3aa	j_gene	abundance	d_gene	v_gene
TGTGCCAGCAGCCTCCGCGGGGGAGGAGAGGGGGGCCTCCCCCTCTACGAGCAGTACTTC	CASSLRGGGEGGLPLYEQYF	TRBJ2-7	.	.	TRBV5-4
TGTGCCAGCAGCCAAGTAGGGACAGGGACAGATACGCAGTATTTT	CASSQVGTGTDTQYF	TRBJ2-3	.	TRBD1	TRBV4-2
TGCGCCAGCAGCTCAGGGGGCCTGAGCACTGAAGCTTTCTTT	CASSSGGLSTEAFF	TRBJ1-1	.	TRBD1	TRBV5-1
TGTGCCAGCAGTGAACCCTATCCGGCAGGGCAAGAGACCCAGTACTTC	CASSEPYPAGQETQYF	TRBJ2-5	.	.	TRBV2
TGCGCCAGCAGCTTGGCCGGCACTAACCCCTACGAGCAGTACTTC	CASSLAGTNPYEQYF	TRBJ2-7	once	.	TRBV5-1
TGTGCCAGCAGTTTTGCGGGTGGGCCCAATGAGCAGTTCTTC	CASSFAGGPNEQFF	TRBJ2-1	.	.	TRBV27
TGTGCCAGCAGTTACTCAGGGGACAGGGGGGCAGATACGCAGTATTTT	CASSYSGDRGADTQYF	TRBJ2-3	.	TRBD1	TRBV6-5
TGTGCCAGCACCTTAGTAGCGAACACTGAAGCTTTCTTT	CASTLVANTEAFF	TRBJ1-1	.	.	TRBV9
TGTGCCAGCAGCCCCGGGTCGTACGAGCAGTACTTC	CASSPGSYEQYF	TRBJ2-7	.	.	TRBV5-4
TGTGCCAGCAGTCTCCAGGTGAGTGAAGCTTTCTTT	CASSLQVSEAFF	TRBJ1-1	.	.	TRBV28